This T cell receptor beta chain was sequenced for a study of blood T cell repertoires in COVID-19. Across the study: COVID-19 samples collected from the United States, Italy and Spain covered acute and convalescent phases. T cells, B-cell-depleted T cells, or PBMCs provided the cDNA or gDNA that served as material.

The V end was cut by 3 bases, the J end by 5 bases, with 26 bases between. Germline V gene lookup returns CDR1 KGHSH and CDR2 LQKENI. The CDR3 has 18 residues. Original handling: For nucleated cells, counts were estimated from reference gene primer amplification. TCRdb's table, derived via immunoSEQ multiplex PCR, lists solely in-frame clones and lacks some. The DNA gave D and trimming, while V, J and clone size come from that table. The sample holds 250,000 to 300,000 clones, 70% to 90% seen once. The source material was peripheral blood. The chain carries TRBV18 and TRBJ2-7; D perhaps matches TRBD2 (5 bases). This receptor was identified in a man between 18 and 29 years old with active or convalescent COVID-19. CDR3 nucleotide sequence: TGTGCCAGCTCACCTCGGGTCGGTAGCGCGGAGAGTATGGACGAGCAGTACTTC. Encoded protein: CASSPRVGSAESMDEQYF. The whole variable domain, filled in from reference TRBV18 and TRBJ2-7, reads NAGVMQNPRHLVRRRGQEARLRCSPMKGHSHVYWYRQLPEEGLKFMVYLQKENIIDESGMPKERFSAEFPKEGPSILRIQQVVRGDSAAYFCASSPRVGSAESMDEQYFGPGTRLTVT.